This TCR beta chain came from a study of shared clonotypes between healthy human individuals. Study-wide context: Plates per donor: three CD4 naive, three CD4 memory, two CD8 naive, one CD8 memory.

As regards this clone: The antigen is not known.

Germline V gene data show CDR1 as SGHVS and CDR2 as FQNEAQ. This CDR3 spans 13 amino acids. Trimming removed 5 bases from V and 9 bases from J, with 14 bases in between. Naive CD8 cells lacked CD45RO, underwent positive selection for CCR7 and left out terminally differentiated effector memory CD45RA+ cells. Notes on the study in general: Only blood underwent sampling, and tissue repertoires likely differ.

This was a deep-level run. Researchers divided each subset's genomic DNA evenly across several immunoSEQ plates. Sequenced by immunoSEQ multiplex PCR; TCRdb stores in-frame clones only, minus some. The table lists hundreds of thousands of clones, about 96% of them singletons. Sequenced: naive CD8+ T cells sorted from blood. This sequence joins TRBV7-8 and TRBJ2-1; D is ambiguous. The TCR originated in a woman in her twenties or thirties in good health. CDR3 in amino acids: CASSLRVNIEQFF. The CDR3, as DNA: TGTGCCAGCAGCCTCAGAGTGAATATTGAGCAGTTCTTC.